The source of this T cell receptor beta chain is a study of blood T cell repertoires in COVID-19. On the study more broadly: PBMCs, B-cell-depleted T cells, or T cells were the source of the cDNA or gDNA that made up the material.

Data came from immunoSEQ multiplex PCR; TCRdb stores just in-frame clones and leaves some out. The repertoire holds fewer than 350,000 clones, with roughly 85% as singletons. The CDR3 is 14 amino acids. Germline CDR1 reads SGHNT; CDR2 reads YENEEA. With V trimmed by 5 bases and J by 7 bases, 11 bases remained unmatched. The sequenced sample consisted of peripheral blood. The TCR sequence derives from a human donor in a cohort sampled during active COVID-19. The chain recombines TRBV11-3 with TRBJ2-7; 7 bases match TRBD1. Written as DNA, the CDR3 is TGTGCCAGCAGCCCCTCAGGGGGTTTGGGGGAGCAGTACTTC. Protein sequence: CASSPSGGLGEQYF.